The 8 T cell receptor beta chains below come from one sample, sequenced in a study of blood T cells in healthy people across ages. Next came a second PCR, run for about 7 to 12 cycles, which used a sample-barcoded 5' primer along with a J-beta primer mix. One entry per CDR3 protein, called by TCRdb with MiXCR from the 5' RACE reads. The table has hundreds of thousands of distinct CDR3 sequences, 32% seen once. Sequenced: blood. The receptors were gathered from an elderly woman in good health.

This clonotype was seen a handful of times. V and J are TRBV2 and TRBJ1-6; D is unresolved. V gave up 9 bases and J gave up 9 bases, with 15 bases separating them. The CDR3 extends over 13 amino acids. CDR1 SNHLY and CDR2 FYNNEI come from the germline V gene. CDR3 loop: CASGVLGGSPLHF. The CDR3 DNA is TGTGCCAGTGGGGTTTTGGGAGGTTCACCCCTCCACTTT.

In this sample, this clonotype turned up many times. The rearrangement uses TRBV9 and TRBJ2-5; tentative D call: TRBD2 (6 bases). This CDR3 is 15 amino acids long. Germline CDR1 reads SGDLS; CDR2 reads YYNGEE. The ends were cut back, 2 bases at V and 4 bases at J, with 15 bases in the middle. The CDR3 region has the DNA TGTGCCAGCAGCGTCGCCCTTGGGACTGCAGAGACCCAGTACTTC. Protein sequence: CASSVALGTAETQYF.

This clonotype showed up just a few times. DNA for the CDR3: TGTGCCAGCAGCTTTTCCGACAGGGGCGCCGGGGAGCTGTTTTTT. Amino acid sequence: CASSFSDRGAGELFF. The chain recombines TRBV7-9 with TRBJ2-2; 8 bases match TRBD1. The CDR3 sequence is 15 residues long. V trimming: 3 bases; J trimming: 6 bases; junction bases outside the gene matches: 6. Germline CDR1 reads SEHNR; CDR2 reads FQNEAQ (reference sequence).

As for this clonotype: A much larger clone lies one base from this, so it may be a read error. The genes are TRBV6-1 and TRBJ2-7; a possible D gene is TRBD1 (5 bases). CDR3 length: 14 residues. The germline CDR1 and CDR2 sequences are MNHNS and SASEGT. The ends were cut back, 1 base at V and 7 bases at J, with 14 bases in the middle. The CDR3 coding sequence is TGTGCCAGCAGTGAAGACAGGTTGGACAATGAGCAGTACTTC. This translates into CASSEDRLDNEQYF.

Many counts were recorded for this clonotype. The V gene is TRBV5-1, the J gene TRBJ1-2, with D uncertain. Germline CDR1 SGHRS, CDR2 YFSETQ. V was trimmed by 4 bases and J by 2 bases, leaving 12 bases between them. CDR3 length: 14 amino acids. As DNA, the CDR3 is TGCGCCAGCAGCGGGGTAGGAGAGAACTATGGCTACACCTTC. Its protein is CASSGVGENYGYTF.

This clonotype was recorded a few times. The chain uses TRBV5-6 and TRBJ2-7; TRBD2 aligns across 8 bases. J was trimmed by 3 bases and V by 2 bases; bases with no gene match: 7. The germline V gene has CDR1 SGHDT and CDR2 YYEEEE. There are 15 residues in the CDR3. The CDR3: CASSFIRAGGYEQYF. In DNA, the CDR3 is TGTGCCAGCAGCTTCATCCGTGCGGGGGGCTACGAGCAGTACTTC.

This sequence joins TRBV3-1 and TRBJ1-2, with TRBD1 identical over 9 bases. CDR3 length: 15 residues. Germline V gene sequence: CDR1 LGHDT, CDR2 YNNKEL (reference sequence). Losses at the gene ends were 0 bases for V and 8 bases for J; bases not matched to a gene: 7. CDR3 sequence: CASSQDDRGSPGYTF. CDR3 DNA sequence: TGTGCCAGCAGCCAAGACGACAGGGGGTCACCCGGCTACACCTTC.

This clonotype was counted ten times or more. The chain is built from TRBV24-1 and TRBJ2-1; the D is unclear. Trimming cost V 3 bases and J 2 bases, with 13 bases left between them. There are 16 residues in the CDR3. Germline V gene data show CDR1 as KGHDR and CDR2 as SFDVKD. Here the CDR3 reads CATSDPRLKTYNEQFF. The DNA of the CDR3 is TGTGCCACCAGTGATCCCCGTTTAAAGACCTACAATGAGCAGTTCTTC.